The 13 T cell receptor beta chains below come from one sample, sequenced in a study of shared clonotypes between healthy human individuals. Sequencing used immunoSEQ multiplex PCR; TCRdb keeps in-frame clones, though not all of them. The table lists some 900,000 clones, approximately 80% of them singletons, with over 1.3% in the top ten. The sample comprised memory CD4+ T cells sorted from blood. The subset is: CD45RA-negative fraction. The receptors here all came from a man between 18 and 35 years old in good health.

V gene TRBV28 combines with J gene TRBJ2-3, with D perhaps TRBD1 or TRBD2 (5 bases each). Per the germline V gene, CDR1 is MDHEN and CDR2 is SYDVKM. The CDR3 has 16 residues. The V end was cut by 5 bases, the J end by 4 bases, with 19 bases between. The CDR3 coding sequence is TGTGCCAGCAGTCTGACCAGGGCGGGTGGGGCAGATACGCAGTATTTT. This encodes CASSLTRAGGADTQYF.

For the CDR3, the DNA is TGCGCCAGCAGCTTGGCGGGGACTGGGGGAGAGACCCAGTACTTC. Protein sequence: CASSLAGTGGETQYF. V and J are TRBV5-1 and TRBJ2-5; perhaps TRBD2 as D (6 bases). The V end lost 0 bases, the J end lost 4 bases, and 13 bases lay between the germline ends. The CDR3 is made up of 15 amino acids. The germline V gene has CDR1 SGHRS and CDR2 YFSETQ.

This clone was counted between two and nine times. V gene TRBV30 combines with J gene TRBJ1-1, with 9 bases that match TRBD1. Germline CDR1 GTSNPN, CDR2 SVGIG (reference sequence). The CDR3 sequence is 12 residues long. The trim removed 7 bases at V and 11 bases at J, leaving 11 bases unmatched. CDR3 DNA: TGTGCCTCCTCAATCTCCGACAGGGGGGCTTTCTTT. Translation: CASSISDRGAFF.

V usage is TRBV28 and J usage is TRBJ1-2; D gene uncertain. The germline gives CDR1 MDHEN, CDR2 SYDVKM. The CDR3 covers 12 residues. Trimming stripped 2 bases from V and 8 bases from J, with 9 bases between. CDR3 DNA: TGTGCCAGCAGTTTAATTGGGGAGGGCTACACCTTC. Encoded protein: CASSLIGEGYTF.

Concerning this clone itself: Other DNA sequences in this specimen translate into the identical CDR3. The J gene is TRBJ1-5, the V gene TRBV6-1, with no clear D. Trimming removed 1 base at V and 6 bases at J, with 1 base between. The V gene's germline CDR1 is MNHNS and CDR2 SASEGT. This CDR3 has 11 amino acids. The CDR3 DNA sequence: TGTGCCAGCAGTGAAGGTCAGCCCCAGCATTTT. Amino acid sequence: CASSEGQPQHF.

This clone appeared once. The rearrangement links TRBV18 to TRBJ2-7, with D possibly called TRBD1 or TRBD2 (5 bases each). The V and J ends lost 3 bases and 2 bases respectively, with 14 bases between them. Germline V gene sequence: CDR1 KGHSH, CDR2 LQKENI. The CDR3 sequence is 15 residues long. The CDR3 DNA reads TGTGCCAGCTCACCTCAGGGCCTGGGGGCCTACGAGCAGTACTTC. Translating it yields CASSPQGLGAYEQYF.

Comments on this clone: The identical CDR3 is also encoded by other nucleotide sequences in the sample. CDR3 loop: CASSQSGSTDTQYF. For the CDR3, the DNA is TGTGCCAGCAGCCAGAGCGGTAGCACAGATACGCAGTATTTT. This chain joins TRBV6-4 and TRBJ2-3, with TRBD2 as a possible D gene (5 bases). V lost 6 bases, J lost 0 bases, and 10 bases lay in between. Germline V gives CDR1 MRHNA, CDR2 SNTAGT. This CDR3 spans 14 amino acids.

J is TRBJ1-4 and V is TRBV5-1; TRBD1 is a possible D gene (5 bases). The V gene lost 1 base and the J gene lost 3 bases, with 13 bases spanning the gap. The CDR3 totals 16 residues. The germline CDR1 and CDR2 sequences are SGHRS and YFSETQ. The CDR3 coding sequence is TGCGCCAGCAGCTTGAATGAGGCAGGGCCTAATGAAAAACTGTTTTTT. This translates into CASSLNEAGPNEKLFF.

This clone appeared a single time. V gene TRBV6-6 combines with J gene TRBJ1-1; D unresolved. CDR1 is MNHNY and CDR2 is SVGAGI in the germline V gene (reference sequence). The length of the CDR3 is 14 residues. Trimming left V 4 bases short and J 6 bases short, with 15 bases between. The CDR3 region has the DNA TGTGCCAGCAGTTCAACCTTAGCTGGCGCTGAAGCTTTCTTT. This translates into CASSSTLAGAEAFF.

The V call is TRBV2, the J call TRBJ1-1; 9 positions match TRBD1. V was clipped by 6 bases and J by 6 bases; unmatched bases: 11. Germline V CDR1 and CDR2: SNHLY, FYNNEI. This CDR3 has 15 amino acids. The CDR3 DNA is TGTGCCAGCAGAACTGCCGGGACAGGGACGCCTGAAGCTTTCTTT. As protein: CASRTAGTGTPEAFF. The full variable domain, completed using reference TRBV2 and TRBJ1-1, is EPEVTQTPSHQVTQMGQEVILRCVPISNHLYFYWYRQILGQKVEFLVSFYNNEISEKSEIFDDQFSVERPDGSNFTLKIRSTKLEDSAMYFCASRTAGTGTPEAFFGQGTRLTVV.

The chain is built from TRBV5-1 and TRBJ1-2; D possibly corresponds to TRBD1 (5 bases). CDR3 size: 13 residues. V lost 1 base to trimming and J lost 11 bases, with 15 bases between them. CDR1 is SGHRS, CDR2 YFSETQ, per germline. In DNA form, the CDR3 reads TGCGCCAGCAGCTTGTCCGGGGACCAGGGTTACACCTTC. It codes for CASSLSGDQGYTF.

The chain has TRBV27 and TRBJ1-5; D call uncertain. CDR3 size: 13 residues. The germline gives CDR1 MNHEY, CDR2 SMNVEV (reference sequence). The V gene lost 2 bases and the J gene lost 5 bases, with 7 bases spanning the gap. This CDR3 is CASSLGFYQPQHF. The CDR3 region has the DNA TGTGCCAGCAGTTTAGGGTTCTATCAGCCCCAGCATTTT.

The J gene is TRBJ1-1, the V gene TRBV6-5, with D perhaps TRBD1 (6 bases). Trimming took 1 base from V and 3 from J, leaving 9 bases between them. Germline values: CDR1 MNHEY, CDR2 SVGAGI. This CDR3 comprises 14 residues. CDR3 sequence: CASSYLGADTEAFF. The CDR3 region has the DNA TGTGCCAGCAGTTACTTGGGGGCAGACACTGAAGCTTTCTTT.